The 28 T cell receptor beta chains below were found in one sample sequenced in a study of early T cells in non-severe SARS-CoV-2 infection. MiXCR was run by TCRdb on the 5' RACE reads, yielding one entry per CDR3 protein. The table lists 45,000 to 60,000 distinct CDR3 sequences, around 9.7% of them singletons. The sequenced sample was whole blood. These receptors all come from an adult who was a healthcare worker with PCR-confirmed SARS-CoV-2 infection or an uninfected control (not recorded which).

This chain joins TRBV2 and TRBJ2-1; D not certain. Germline-derived CDR1 and CDR2 are SNHLY and FYNNEI. The V end was cut by 3 bases, the J end by 9 bases, with 15 bases between. This CDR3 contains 14 residues. CDR3 in DNA: TGTGCCAGCAGTGATGTGGTTCCTAGTGGTGAGCAGTTCTTC. Translated: CASSDVVPSGEQFF. The whole variable domain, filled in from reference TRBV2 and TRBJ2-1, reads EPEVTQTPSHQVTQMGQEVILRCVPISNHLYFYWYRQILGQKVEFLVSFYNNEISEKSEIFDDQFSVERPDGSNFTLKIRSTKLEDSAMYFCASSDVVPSGEQFFGPGTRLTVL.

This clonotype came up many times. The chain combines TRBV15 with TRBJ2-3, with a tentative D call TRBD1 (6 bases). The germline V gene has CDR1 LNHNV and CDR2 YYDKDF (reference sequence). The CDR3 totals 14 residues. V lost 4 bases and J 3 bases, leaving 11 bases between the germline ends. CDR3 sequence (DNA): TGTGCCACCAGCAACTACAGGGTTACAGATACGCAGTATTTT. It yields the protein CATSNYRVTDTQYF.

This clonotype was detected many times. This chain connects TRBV5-6 to TRBJ2-7; possibly TRBD2 for D (6 bases). Trimming shortened V by 3 bases and J by 3 bases, and 25 bases separated the two germline ends. Germline CDR1 SGHDT, CDR2 YYEEEE. CDR3 length: 18 amino acids. The CDR3 loop reads CASSYSSHGGAPRYEQYF. The CDR3 coding sequence is TGTGCCAGCAGCTACTCATCCCACGGAGGGGCACCTCGCTACGAGCAGTACTTC.

Ten or more counts support this clonotype. The chain links TRBV2 to TRBJ2-3; no clear D gene. CDR3 length: 12 residues. V was pared by 5 bases and J by 4 bases, with 7 bases between. Germline V gives CDR1 SNHLY, CDR2 FYNNEI. CDR3 loop: CASSQLSDTQYF. CDR3 coding DNA: TGTGCCAGCAGTCAGCTTTCAGATACGCAGTATTTT. The full variable domain, with the rest looked up from reference TRBV2 and TRBJ2-3, is EPEVTQTPSHQVTQMGQEVILRCVPISNHLYFYWYRQILGQKVEFLVSFYNNEISEKSEIFDDQFSVERPDGSNFTLKIRSTKLEDSAMYFCASSQLSDTQYFGPGTRLTVL.

The chain has TRBV19 and TRBJ1-2; D possibly corresponds to TRBD1 (5 bases). With 11 bases removed from V and 11 bases from J, the gap between germline ends came to 15 bases. CDR1 is LNHDA and CDR2 is SQIVND in the germline V gene (reference sequence). The CDR3 is 10 residues long. The DNA of the CDR3 is TGTGCCGTAGGGGAGGTAGATTACACCTTC. It encodes CAVGEVDYTF.

This clonotype came up a few times. The chain combines TRBV6-1 with TRBJ2-2; TRBD2 matches at 16 bases. With V trimmed by 7 bases and J by 5 bases, 13 bases remained unmatched. The CDR3 has 19 residues. Germline CDR1 reads MNHNS; CDR2 reads SASEGT. Here the CDR3 DNA reads TGTGCCAGCATTCCCCTGGGACTAGCGGGGGGGCCGTGGACCGGGGAGCTGTTTTTT. This codes for CASIPLGLAGGPWTGELFF.

This clonotype was seen at least ten times. CDR3 nucleotides: TGTGCCAGCAGCTTGCTCCCGAGCTCTGGGGCCAACGTCCTGACTTTC. It yields the protein CASSLLPSSGANVLTF. V and J are TRBV7-3 and TRBJ2-6; D gene uncertain. Trimming shortened V by 3 bases and J by 0 bases, and 9 bases separated the two germline ends. This CDR3 contains 16 residues. Germline values: CDR1 SGHTA, CDR2 FQGTGA. The full variable domain, rest sourced from reference TRBV7-3 and TRBJ2-6, is GAGVSQTPSNKVTEKGKYVELRCDPISGHTALYWYRQSLGQGPEFLIYFQGTGAADDSGLPNDRFFAVRPEGSVSTLKIQRTERGDSAVYLCASSLLPSSGANVLTFGAGSRLTVL.

The chain has TRBV9 and TRBJ1-3; no definite D call. The germline V and J ends were trimmed by 6 bases and 2 bases, with 15 bases remaining between them. CDR3 length: 15 amino acids. Germline values: CDR1 SGDLS, CDR2 YYNGEE. The CDR3 reads CASNSFSAPGNTIYF. CDR3 nucleotide sequence: TGTGCCAGCAACTCCTTCAGTGCCCCTGGAAACACCATATATTTT.

There are a few counts of this clonotype. J is TRBJ2-7 and V is TRBV3-1; 13 bases agree with TRBD2. CDR1 LGHDT and CDR2 YNNKEL come from the germline V gene (reference sequence). CDR3 length: 15 residues. V lost 3 bases, J lost 2 bases, and 1 base stayed unmatched. The CDR3 nucleotides read TGTGCCAGCAGCCACGGGACTAGCGGGACCTACGAGCAGTACTTC. Amino acid sequence: CASSHGTSGTYEQYF.

J is TRBJ1-3 and V is TRBV3-1; D may be TRBD1 (5 bases). The germline gives CDR1 LGHDT, CDR2 YNNKEL (reference sequence). This CDR3 has 15 residues. Trimming pared 6 bases from V and 7 bases from J, leaving 19 bases between. Here the CDR3 DNA reads TGTGCCAGCAGTCCGTCGGGGGAGGAATGGAACACCATATATTTT. Its protein product is CASSPSGEEWNTIYF.

At least ten counts were recorded for this clonotype. The rearrangement uses TRBV12-3 or TRBV12-4 and TRBJ2-1, with unresolved D. Trimming took 8 bases from V and 0 from J, leaving 11 bases between them. The CDR3 covers 14 residues. As DNA, the CDR3 is TGTGCCAGCGAAGGGCAGAGCTCCTACAATGAGCAGTTCTTC. Amino acid sequence: CASEGQSSYNEQFF.

This clonotype was observed many times. The genes are TRBV2 and TRBJ2-3, with D tentatively TRBD1 (6 bases). Per the germline V gene, CDR1 is SNHLY and CDR2 is FYNNEI. The V end lost 7 bases, the J end lost 2 bases, and 13 bases lay between the germline ends. This CDR3 contains 14 residues. CDR3 nucleotides: TGTGCCAGCACTGCCGGACAGCCCACAGATACGCAGTATTTT. It is translated as CASTAGQPTDTQYF.

This clonotype showed up just once. This chain uses TRBV13 with TRBJ2-2; tentatively, D is TRBD1 (6 bases). The CDR3 has 16 residues. V was cut by 2 bases and J by 3 bases, with 13 bases left in between. Germline assignment: CDR1 PRHDT and CDR2 FYEKMQ (reference sequence). This chain's CDR3 is CASSLNQGTYTGELFF. DNA of the CDR3: TGTGCCAGCAGCTTAAACCAGGGGACCTACACCGGGGAGCTGTTTTTT.

This clonotype was observed a handful of times. V gene TRBV10-1 combines with J gene TRBJ2-1; maybe TRBD2 (6 bases). The CDR3 has 14 amino acids. Germline CDR1 is WNHNN and CDR2 is SYGVQD (reference sequence). The V end was cut by 2 bases, the J end by 7 bases, with 12 bases between. The CDR3 nucleotides are TGCGCCAGCAGTGAGGTACTAGCTCCGAATGAGCAGTTCTTC. It encodes CASSEVLAPNEQFF.

A few counts support this clonotype. The V gene is TRBV3-1, the J gene TRBJ2-7; D may be TRBD2 (7 bases). Trimming cost V 3 bases and J 2 bases, with 14 bases left between them. Germline V gene sequence: CDR1 LGHDT, CDR2 YNNKEL (reference sequence). The CDR3 extends over 15 amino acids. CDR3: CASSQAAGATYEQYF. The CDR3 bases are TGTGCCAGCAGCCAGGCGGCGGGGGCCACCTACGAGCAGTACTTC.

This clonotype was recorded once. The V gene is TRBV4-2, the J gene TRBJ1-1, with TRBD1 matching 7 bases. Germline V CDR1 and CDR2: LGHNA, YNFKEQ. This CDR3 is 15 amino acids long. The V gene end was trimmed by 2 bases and the J gene end by 2 bases; junction bases not matched to a gene: 5. Here the CDR3 reads CASSQRDSANTEAFF. For the CDR3, the DNA is TGTGCCAGCAGCCAAAGGGACAGCGCCAACACTGAAGCTTTCTTT.

This clonotype was detected only a few times. The chain has TRBV29-1 and TRBJ1-1, with D unclear. Between the trimmed V and J ends, which lost 4 bases and 3 bases, there was a span of 12 bases. There are 13 residues in the CDR3. Germline CDR1 is SQVTM and CDR2 is ANQGSEA. For the CDR3, the DNA is TGCAGCGTTGGGGCCCGCCTATACACTGAAGCTTTCTTT. It yields the protein CSVGARLYTEAFF.

In its sample, this clonotype was seen a few times. The chain joins TRBV20-1 to TRBJ2-3; 9 positions agree with TRBD2. CDR1 and CDR2 (germline): DFQATT, SNEGSKA (reference sequence). The CDR3 contains 13 residues. J gave up 6 bases and V 5 bases, and 6 bases lay outside the gene matches. The CDR3 coding sequence is TGCAGTGCTTATAGCGGGGGCGCGGATACGCAGTATTTT. Amino acids: CSAYSGGADTQYF.

V is TRBV7-9 and J is TRBJ2-7, with D uncertain. Per the germline V gene, CDR1 is SEHNR and CDR2 is FQNEAQ (reference sequence). With 8 bases removed from V and 2 bases from J, the gap between germline ends came to 16 bases. The CDR3 sequence is 14 residues long. CDR3: CASVVAGGPYEQYF. In nucleotides, the CDR3 is TGTGCCAGCGTAGTGGCAGGCGGCCCCTACGAGCAGTACTTC.

Ten or more counts support this clonotype. This chain connects TRBV20-1 to TRBJ1-1; D not resolved. V lost 3 bases and J 1 base, leaving 12 bases between the germline ends. This CDR3 contains 14 residues. Per the germline V gene, CDR1 is DFQATT and CDR2 is SNEGSKA (reference sequence). CDR3 DNA: TGCAGTGCTAGGTCCGGGGAGGGGAACACTGAAGCTTTCTTT. As protein: CSARSGEGNTEAFF.

This clonotype was counted a few times. The chain employs TRBV18 and TRBJ2-3, with D perhaps TRBD2 (7 bases). With 3 bases removed from V and 4 bases from J, the gap between germline ends came to 17 bases. The CDR3 spans 16 residues. Germline loops: CDR1 KGHSH, CDR2 LQKENI. CDR3 amino acids: CASSPRGGRHPDTQYF. The CDR3 coding sequence is TGTGCCAGCTCACCGCGCGGGGGCCGCCATCCAGATACGCAGTATTTT.

This clonotype was recorded many times. The chain carries TRBV19 and TRBJ2-4; D gene uncertain. Germline V gene lookup returns CDR1 LNHDA and CDR2 SQIVND (reference sequence). Trimming removed 3 bases from V and 8 bases from J, with 11 bases in between. The CDR3 length is 13 residues. This chain's CDR3 is CASSIGKEYIQYF. CDR3 nucleotide sequence: TGTGCCAGTAGTATTGGGAAAGAGTACATTCAGTACTTC.

The sample holds many counts of this clonotype. In DNA form, the CDR3 reads TGCAGCGCCCCGGGACAGGGGGTATACAATGAGCAGTTCTTC. Its protein is CSAPGQGVYNEQFF. V is TRBV29-1 and J is TRBJ2-1, with 11 bases identical to TRBD1. The germline CDR1 and CDR2 sequences are SQVTM and ANQGSEA. The CDR3 extends over 14 amino acids. With 7 bases clipped from V and 4 bases from J, the junction kept 6 bases outside the gene matches.

The chain employs TRBV18 and TRBJ2-1; 11 bases are a match to TRBD2. The CDR3 consists of 16 residues. J was trimmed by 4 bases and V by 3 bases; bases with no gene match: 5. Germline loops: CDR1 KGHSH, CDR2 LQKENI. CDR3 nucleotide sequence: TGTGCCAGCTCACCGGCTAGCGGGGGGCCTTACAATGAGCAGTTCTTC. The encoded protein is CASSPASGGPYNEQFF.

Comment on this clonotype: Relative to the germline gene, one junction end is altered; a read error may explain this. The rearrangement uses TRBV29-1 and TRBJ1-1; 7 bases are a match to TRBD1. Germline assignment: CDR1 SQVTM and CDR2 ANQGSEA. The CDR3 has 12 residues. CDR3: CSVERSGGEVFF. CDR3 DNA: TGCAGCGTTGAAAGGTCAGGGGGTGAAGTTTTCTTT.

Only a few counts were recorded for this clonotype. The chain combines TRBV7-9 with TRBJ2-1; 8 bases align to TRBD2. CDR3 length: 16 residues. Per the germline V gene, CDR1 is SEHNR and CDR2 is FQNEAQ (reference sequence). Trimming at V came to 3 bases and at J to 4 bases, leaving 8 bases not matched to a gene. CDR3: CASSFPPGLGYNEQFF. DNA for the CDR3: TGTGCCAGCAGCTTCCCGCCGGGACTAGGATACAATGAGCAGTTCTTC.

This clonotype occurred a few times. The chain is built from TRBV2 and TRBJ2-6; D not resolved. Germline loops: CDR1 SNHLY, CDR2 FYNNEI. The CDR3 is 15 residues long. Trimming cost V 4 bases and J 0 bases, with 7 bases left between them. The CDR3 sequence is CASSVQNSGANVLTF. The CDR3 DNA follows: TGTGCCAGCAGTGTTCAAAACTCTGGGGCCAACGTCCTGACTTTC. Full variable domain (outside the CDR3, taken from reference TRBV2 and TRBJ2-6): EPEVTQTPSHQVTQMGQEVILRCVPISNHLYFYWYRQILGQKVEFLVSFYNNEISEKSEIFDDQFSVERPDGSNFTLKIRSTKLEDSAMYFCASSVQNSGANVLTFGAGSRLTVL.

This clonotype was seen only a few times. The chain recombines TRBV5-8 with TRBJ2-7; TRBD1 agrees at 8 bases. V gave up 4 bases and J gave up 4 bases; unmatched junction bases: 7. The CDR3 has 14 residues. Germline V gene sequence: CDR1 SGHTS, CDR2 YDEGEE. The CDR3, as DNA: TGTGCCAGCAGCCCATTGACAGGGGCATACGAGCAGTACTTC. This sequence encodes CASSPLTGAYEQYF.